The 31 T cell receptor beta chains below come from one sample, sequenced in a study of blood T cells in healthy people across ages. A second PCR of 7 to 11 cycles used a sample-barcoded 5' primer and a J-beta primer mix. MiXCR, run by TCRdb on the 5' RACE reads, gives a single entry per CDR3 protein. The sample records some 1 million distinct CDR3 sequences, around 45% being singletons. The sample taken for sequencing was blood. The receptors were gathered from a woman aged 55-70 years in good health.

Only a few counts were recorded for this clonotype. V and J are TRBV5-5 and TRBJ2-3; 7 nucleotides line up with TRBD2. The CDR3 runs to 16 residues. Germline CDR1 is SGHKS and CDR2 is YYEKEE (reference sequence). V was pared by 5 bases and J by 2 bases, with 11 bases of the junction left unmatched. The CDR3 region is CASSLGAGLHTDTQYF. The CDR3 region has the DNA TGTGCCAGCAGTTTAGGAGCGGGACTACACACAGATACGCAGTATTTT.

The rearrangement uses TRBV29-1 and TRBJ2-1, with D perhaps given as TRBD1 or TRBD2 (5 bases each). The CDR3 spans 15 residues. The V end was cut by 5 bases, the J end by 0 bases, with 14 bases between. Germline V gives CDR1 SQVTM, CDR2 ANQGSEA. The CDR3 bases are TGCAGCGTTTGGGACCCAGCCCTCTCCTACAATGAGCAGTTCTTC. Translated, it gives CSVWDPALSYNEQFF.

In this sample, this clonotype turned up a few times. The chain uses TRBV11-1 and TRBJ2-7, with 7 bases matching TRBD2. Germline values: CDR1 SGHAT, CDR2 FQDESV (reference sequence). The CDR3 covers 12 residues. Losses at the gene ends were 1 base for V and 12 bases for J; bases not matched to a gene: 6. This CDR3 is CASSLDVAGVYF. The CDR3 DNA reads TGTGCCAGCAGCTTAGATGTGGCGGGAGTGTACTTC.

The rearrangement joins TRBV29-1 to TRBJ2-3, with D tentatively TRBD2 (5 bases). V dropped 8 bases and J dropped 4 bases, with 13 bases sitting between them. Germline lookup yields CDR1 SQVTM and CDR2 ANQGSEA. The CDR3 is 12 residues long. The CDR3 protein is CSSDSGADTQYF. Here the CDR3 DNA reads TGCAGCTCGGACTCTGGGGCAGATACGCAGTATTTT.

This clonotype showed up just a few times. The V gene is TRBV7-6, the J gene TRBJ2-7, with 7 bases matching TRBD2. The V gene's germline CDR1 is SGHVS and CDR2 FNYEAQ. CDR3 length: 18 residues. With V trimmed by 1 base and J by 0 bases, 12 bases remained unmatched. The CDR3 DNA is TGTGCCAGCAGCTTAGTGTCTCGTCCGGGGGGAAGCTCCTACGAGCAGTACTTC. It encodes CASSLVSRPGGSSYEQYF.

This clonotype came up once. The CDR3 DNA is TGTGCCATCCGGGGACTAGCAATAGATACGCAGTATTTT. Translated: CAIRGLAIDTQYF. The V and J genes are TRBV12-3 or TRBV12-4 and TRBJ2-3, with 9 bases aligning to TRBD2. CDR3 length: 13 amino acids. Trimming removed 10 bases from V and 5 bases from J; junction bases left unmatched: 7.

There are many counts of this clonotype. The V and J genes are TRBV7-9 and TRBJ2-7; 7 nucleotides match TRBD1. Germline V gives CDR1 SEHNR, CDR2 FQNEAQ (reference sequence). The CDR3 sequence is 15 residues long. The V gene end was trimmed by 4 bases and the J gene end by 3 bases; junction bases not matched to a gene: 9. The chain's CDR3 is CASSSSDRSGYEQYF. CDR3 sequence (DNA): TGTGCCAGCAGCTCCTCGGACAGGTCCGGCTACGAGCAGTACTTC. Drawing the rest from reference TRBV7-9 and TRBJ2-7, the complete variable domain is DTGVSQNPRHKITKRGQNVTFRCDPISEHNRLYWYRQTLGQGPEFLTYFQNEAQLEKSRLLSDRFSAERPKGSFSTLEIQRTEQGDSAMYLCASSSSDRSGYEQYFGPGTRLTVT.

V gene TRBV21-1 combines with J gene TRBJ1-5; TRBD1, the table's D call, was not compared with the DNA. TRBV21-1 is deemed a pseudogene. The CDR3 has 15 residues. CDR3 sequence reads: CASSKRYRSNQPQHF. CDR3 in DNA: TGTGCCAGCAGCAAACGATACAGGTCCAATCAGCCCCAGCATTTT.

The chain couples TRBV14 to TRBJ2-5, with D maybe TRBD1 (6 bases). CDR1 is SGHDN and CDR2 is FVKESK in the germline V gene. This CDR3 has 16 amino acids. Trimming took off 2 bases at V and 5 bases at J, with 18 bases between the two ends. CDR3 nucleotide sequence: TGTGCCAGCAGCCAAAGATTACAGGGAAATGGGGAGACCCAGTACTTC. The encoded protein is CASSQRLQGNGETQYF.

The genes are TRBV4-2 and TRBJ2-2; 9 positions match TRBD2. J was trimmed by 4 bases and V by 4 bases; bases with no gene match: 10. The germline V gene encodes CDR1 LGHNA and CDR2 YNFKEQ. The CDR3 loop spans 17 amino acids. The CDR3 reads CASSPGGLAGITGELFF. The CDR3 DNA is TGTGCCAGCAGCCCGGGAGGGCTAGCGGGAATCACCGGGGAGCTGTTTTTT.

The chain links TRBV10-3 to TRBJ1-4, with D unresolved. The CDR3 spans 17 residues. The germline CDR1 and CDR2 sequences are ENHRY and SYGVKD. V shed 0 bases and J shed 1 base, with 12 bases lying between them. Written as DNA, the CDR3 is TGTGCCATCAGTGAGTCGAGCGTCTTGGGAACTAATGAAAAACTGTTTTTT. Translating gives CAISESSVLGTNEKLFF.

CDR3: CSVARNQETQFF. The CDR3 coding sequence is TGCAGCGTTGCCAGGAATCAAGAGACCCAGTTCTTC. J is TRBJ2-1 and V is TRBV29-1; the D is unclear. The CDR3 length is 12 residues. Germline V lookup: CDR1 SQVTM, CDR2 ANQGSEA. The ends were cut back, 4 bases at V and 13 bases at J, with 17 bases in the middle.

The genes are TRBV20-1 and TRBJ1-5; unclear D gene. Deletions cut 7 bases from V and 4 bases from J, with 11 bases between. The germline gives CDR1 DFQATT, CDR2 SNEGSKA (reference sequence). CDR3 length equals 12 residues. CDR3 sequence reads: CSGRSGNQPQHF. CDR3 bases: TGCAGTGGGAGGTCCGGAAATCAGCCCCAGCATTTT.

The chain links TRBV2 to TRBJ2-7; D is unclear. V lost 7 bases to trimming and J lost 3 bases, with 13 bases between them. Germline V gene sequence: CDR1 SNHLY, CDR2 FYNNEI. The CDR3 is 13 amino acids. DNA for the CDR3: TGTGCCAGCATGGAACAGACATTCTACGAGCAGTACTTC. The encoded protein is CASMEQTFYEQYF.

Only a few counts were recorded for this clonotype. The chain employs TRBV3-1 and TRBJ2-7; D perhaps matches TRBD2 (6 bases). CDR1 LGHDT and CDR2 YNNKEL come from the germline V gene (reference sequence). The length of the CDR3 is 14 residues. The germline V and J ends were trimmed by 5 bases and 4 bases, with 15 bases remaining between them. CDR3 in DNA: TGTGCCAGCAGCGAAGCCGGCGGGAAGTACGAGCAGTACTTC. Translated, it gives CASSEAGGKYEQYF.

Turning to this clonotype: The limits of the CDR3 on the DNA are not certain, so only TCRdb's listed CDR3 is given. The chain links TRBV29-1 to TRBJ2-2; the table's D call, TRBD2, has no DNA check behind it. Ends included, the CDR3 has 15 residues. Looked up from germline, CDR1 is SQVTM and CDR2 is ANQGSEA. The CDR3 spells CSVRRRGADTGELFF.

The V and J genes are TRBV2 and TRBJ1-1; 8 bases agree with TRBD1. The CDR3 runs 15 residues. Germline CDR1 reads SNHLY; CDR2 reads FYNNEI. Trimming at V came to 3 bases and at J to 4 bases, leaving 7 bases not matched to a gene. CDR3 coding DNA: TGTGCCAGCAGTGATCCAGGGGGCGCGGGCACTGAAGCTTTCTTT. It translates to CASSDPGGAGTEAFF.

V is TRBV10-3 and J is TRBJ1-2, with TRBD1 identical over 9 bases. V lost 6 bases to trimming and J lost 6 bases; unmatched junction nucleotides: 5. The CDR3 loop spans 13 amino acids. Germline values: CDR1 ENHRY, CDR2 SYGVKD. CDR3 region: CAIRTGGADGYTF. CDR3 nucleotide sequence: TGTGCCATCAGAACAGGGGGCGCCGATGGCTACACCTTC.

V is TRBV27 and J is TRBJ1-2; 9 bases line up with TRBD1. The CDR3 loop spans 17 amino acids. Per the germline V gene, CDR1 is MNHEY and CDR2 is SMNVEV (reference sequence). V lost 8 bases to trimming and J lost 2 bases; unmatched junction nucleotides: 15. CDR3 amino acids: CASGGLGRQGGNYGYTF. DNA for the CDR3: TGTGCCAGCGGGGGATTAGGTCGACAGGGGGGGAACTATGGCTACACCTTC.

CDR3 loop: CASSQETVGLAETQYF. The CDR3 nucleotides are TGCGCCAGCAGCCAAGAAACGGTCGGACTAGCGGAGACCCAGTACTTC. This chain joins TRBV4-1 and TRBJ2-5, with 9 bases that match TRBD2. The V gene's germline CDR1 is MGHRA and CDR2 YSYEKL. Trimming cost V 0 bases and J 5 bases; bases outside gene matches: 7. CDR3 size: 16 residues.

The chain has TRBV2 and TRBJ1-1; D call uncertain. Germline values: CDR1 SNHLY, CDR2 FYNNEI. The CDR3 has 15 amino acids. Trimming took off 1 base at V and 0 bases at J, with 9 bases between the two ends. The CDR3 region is CASSEGLGLNTEAFF. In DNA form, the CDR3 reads TGTGCCAGCAGTGAAGGTCTAGGACTGAACACTGAAGCTTTCTTT.

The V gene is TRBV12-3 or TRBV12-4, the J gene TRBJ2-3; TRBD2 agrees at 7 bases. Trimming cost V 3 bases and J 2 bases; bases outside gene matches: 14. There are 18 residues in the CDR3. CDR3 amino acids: CASSFYRGESGITDTQYF. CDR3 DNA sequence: TGTGCCAGCAGTTTTTATAGGGGTGAAAGCGGGATCACAGATACGCAGTATTTT.

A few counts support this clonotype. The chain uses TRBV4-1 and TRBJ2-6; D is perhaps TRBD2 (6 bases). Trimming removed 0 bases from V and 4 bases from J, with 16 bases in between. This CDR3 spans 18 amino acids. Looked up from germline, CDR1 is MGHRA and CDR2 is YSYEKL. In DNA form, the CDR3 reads TGCGCCAGCAGCCAAGATACGGGAGTTCGTTCCGGGGCCAACGTCCTGACTTTC. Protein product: CASSQDTGVRSGANVLTF.

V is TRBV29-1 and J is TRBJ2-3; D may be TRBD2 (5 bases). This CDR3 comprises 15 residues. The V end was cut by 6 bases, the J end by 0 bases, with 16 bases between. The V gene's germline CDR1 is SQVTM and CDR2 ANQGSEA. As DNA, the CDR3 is TGCAGCGTGCGGGTTGGCATATCTAGCACAGATACGCAGTATTTT. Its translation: CSVRVGISSTDTQYF.

CDR3 loop: CSAHPAETQYF. The CDR3 region has the DNA TGCAGTGCCCATCCAGCCGAGACCCAGTACTTC. This sequence joins TRBV20-1 and TRBJ2-5; no definite D call. V was trimmed by 6 bases and J by 5 bases, leaving 10 bases between them. The CDR3 is 11 amino acids. The germline CDR1 and CDR2 sequences are DFQATT and SNEGSKA (reference sequence).

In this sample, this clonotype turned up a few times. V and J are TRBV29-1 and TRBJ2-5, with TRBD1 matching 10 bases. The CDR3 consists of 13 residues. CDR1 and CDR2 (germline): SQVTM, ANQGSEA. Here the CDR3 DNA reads TGCAGTACGGGACAGGGGACCGCAGAGACCCAGTACTTC. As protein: CSTGQGTAETQYF.

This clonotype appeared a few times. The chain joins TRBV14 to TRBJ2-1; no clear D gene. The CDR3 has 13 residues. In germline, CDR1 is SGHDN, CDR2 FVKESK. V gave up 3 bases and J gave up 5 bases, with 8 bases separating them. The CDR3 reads CASSQARHNEQFF. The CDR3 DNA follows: TGTGCCAGCAGCCAGGCCCGACACAATGAGCAGTTCTTC.

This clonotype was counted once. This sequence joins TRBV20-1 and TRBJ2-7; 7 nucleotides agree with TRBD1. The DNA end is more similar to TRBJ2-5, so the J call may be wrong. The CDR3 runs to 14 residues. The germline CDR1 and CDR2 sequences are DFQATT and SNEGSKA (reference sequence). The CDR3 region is CSATGITGEETQYF. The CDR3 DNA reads TGCAGTGCAACCGGGATAACAGGGGAAGAGACCCAGTACTTC.

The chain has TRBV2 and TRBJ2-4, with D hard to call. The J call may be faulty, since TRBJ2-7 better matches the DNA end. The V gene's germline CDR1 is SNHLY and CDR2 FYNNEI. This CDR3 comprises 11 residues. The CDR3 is CASRTRNEQYF. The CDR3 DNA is TGTGCCAGCAGGACGAGGAACGAGCAGTACTTC.

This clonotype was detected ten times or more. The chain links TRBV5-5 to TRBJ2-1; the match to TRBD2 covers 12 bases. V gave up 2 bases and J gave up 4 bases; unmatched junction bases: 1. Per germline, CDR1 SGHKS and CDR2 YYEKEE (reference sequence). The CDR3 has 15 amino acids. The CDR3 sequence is CASSFGLAGYNEQFF. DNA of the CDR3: TGTGCCAGCAGCTTCGGACTAGCGGGGTACAATGAGCAGTTCTTC.

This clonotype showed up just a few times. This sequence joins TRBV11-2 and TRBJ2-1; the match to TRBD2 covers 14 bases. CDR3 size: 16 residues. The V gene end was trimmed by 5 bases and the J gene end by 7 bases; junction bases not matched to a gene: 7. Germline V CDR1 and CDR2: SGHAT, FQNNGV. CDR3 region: CASSRLAGGRVNEQFF. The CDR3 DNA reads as TGTGCCAGCAGCCGACTAGCGGGAGGGCGGGTGAATGAGCAGTTCTTC.